The 27 T cell receptor beta chains in this list originate from one sample, sequenced in a study of cytomegalovirus exposure and HLA in healthy donors. Primers: 60 Vbeta forward and 13 Jbeta reverse. Assay: immunoSEQ multiplex PCR; the TCRdb copy retains only in-frame clones and omits some. The sample yields more than 65,000 clones, approximately 80% seen once. Sequenced input: PBMCs. The origin of the receptors is a man aged 35 to 55 in good health and CMV-seronegative.

The chain combines TRBV4-1 with TRBJ1-2; D ambiguous. Germline V gives CDR1 MGHRA, CDR2 YSYEKL. This CDR3 comprises 16 residues. V dropped 1 base and J dropped 5 bases, with 17 bases sitting between them. This CDR3 is CASSQGDDPRRYGYTF. The CDR3 DNA is TGCGCCAGCAGCCAAGGTGACGACCCACGGAGATATGGCTACACCTTC.

The table lists this clone with a few counts. The chain uses TRBV7-9 and TRBJ1-1, with 7 bases that match TRBD1. The CDR3 is made up of 17 amino acids. Germline-derived CDR1 and CDR2 are SEHNR and FQNEAQ (reference sequence). The junction had 12 bases not matched to a gene; V was cut back by 1 base and J by 4 bases. The CDR3 nucleotides read TGTGCCAGCAGCTTAGTAGAACAGGGGATAGAGGGCACTGAAGCTTTCTTT. This translates into CASSLVEQGIEGTEAFF.

J is TRBJ2-7 and V is TRBV9; 7 bases align to TRBD1. From germline, CDR1 is SGDLS and CDR2 YYNGEE. Trimming at V came to 0 bases and at J to 4 bases, leaving 7 bases not matched to a gene. This CDR3 has 15 residues. CDR3: CASSVAWDRVYEQYF. The CDR3 DNA follows: TGTGCCAGCAGCGTAGCTTGGGACAGAGTTTACGAGCAGTACTTC.

This clone was recorded only once. J is TRBJ2-7 and V is TRBV27, with 9 bases aligning to TRBD1. CDR3 length: 16 amino acids. The germline gives CDR1 MNHEY, CDR2 SMNVEV (reference sequence). Trimming cost V 4 bases and J 0 bases; bases outside gene matches: 7. For the CDR3, the DNA is TGTGCCAGCAGTTACGGGGGGACAGGGCGCTCCTACGAGCAGTACTTC. Its protein is CASSYGGTGRSYEQYF.

The genes are TRBV7-6 and TRBJ1-1; 8 bases are shared with TRBD1. Trimming at V came to 1 base and at J to 2 bases, leaving 9 bases not matched to a gene. This CDR3 is built from 17 residues. The germline V gene encodes CDR1 SGHVS and CDR2 FNYEAQ. The CDR3 DNA reads TGTGCCAGCAGCTTAGACAGGGGGAGGTTAAAAAACACTGAAGCTTTCTTT. As protein: CASSLDRGRLKNTEAFF.

This sequence joins TRBV19 and TRBJ2-4; weak D call: TRBD2 (5 bases). Germline-derived CDR1 and CDR2 are LNHDA and SQIVND (reference sequence). V lost 4 bases to trimming and J lost 6 bases, with 13 bases between them. The CDR3 is 14 residues long. DNA of the CDR3: TGTGCCAGTAGTAACGGACCGGGGTTAAACATTCAGTACTTC. The encoded protein is CASSNGPGLNIQYF. Supplemented by reference TRBV19 and TRBJ2-4, the full variable domain reads DGGITQSPKYLFRKEGQNVTLSCEQNLNHDAMYWYRQDPGQGLRLIYYSQIVNDFQKGDIAEGYSVSREKKESFPLTVTSAQKNPTAFYLCASSNGPGLNIQYFGAGTRLSVL.

This clone has only one observation. The rearrangement links TRBV19 to TRBJ1-4; D uncertain. Per the germline V gene, CDR1 is LNHDA and CDR2 is SQIVND (reference sequence). The CDR3 length is 14 residues. Trimming left V 5 bases short and J 8 bases short, with 15 bases between. The CDR3 spells CASSLRRTGEKLFF. In nucleotides, the CDR3 is TGTGCCAGTAGTCTACGCCGGACGGGAGAAAAACTGTTTTTT.

This clone appeared a few times. J is TRBJ1-4 and V is TRBV30, with a weak D call TRBD1 (5 bases). Germline assignment: CDR1 GTSNPN and CDR2 SVGIG (reference sequence). There are 13 residues in the CDR3. Trimming took off 2 bases at V and 5 bases at J, with 9 bases between the two ends. The CDR3, as DNA: TGTGCCTGGAGTTTGGGGGGGAATGAAAAACTGTTTTTT. It encodes CAWSLGGNEKLFF.

V is TRBV7-6 and J is TRBJ1-2; D is ambiguous. CDR1 and CDR2 (germline): SGHVS, FNYEAQ. Trimming cost V 1 base and J 8 bases, with 20 bases left between them. The length of the CDR3 is 16 residues. The CDR3 bases are TGTGCCAGCAGCTTAGTCCCCGGGTCGGCCATATCGGGCTACACCTTC. This sequence encodes CASSLVPGSAISGYTF.

V usage is TRBV19 and J usage is TRBJ1-2, with 7 positions matching TRBD1. CDR1 is LNHDA and CDR2 is SQIVND in the germline V gene (reference sequence). The CDR3 consists of 15 residues. V lost 7 bases and J lost 7; bases outside the gene matches: 15. As DNA, the CDR3 is TGTGCCAGTAACGACAGGGCGAGAATAACGGGTGGCTACACCTTC. Translated: CASNDRARITGGYTF.

The chain employs TRBV5-1 and TRBJ2-5; D remains unclear. The end of the DNA fits TRBJ2-7 better, so the J call may be wrong. The CDR3 totals 14 residues. The germline V gene has CDR1 SGHRS and CDR2 YFSETQ. CDR3 residues: CASSRNFGDYEQYF. CDR3 nucleotides: TGCGCCAGCAGCCGTAACTTCGGAGACTACGAGCAGTACTTC.

The rearrangement links TRBV9 to TRBJ2-5; the match to TRBD2 covers 7 bases. This CDR3 contains 14 residues. Germline-derived CDR1 and CDR2 are SGDLS and YYNGEE. V shed 4 bases and J 1 base; nucleotides not matched to a gene: 4. The DNA of the CDR3 is TGTGCCAGCAGCCCAAGGACTAGCCAAGAGACCCAGTACTTC. It is translated as CASSPRTSQETQYF.

The V and J genes are TRBV6-1 and TRBJ1-3; D call uncertain. This CDR3 is 16 amino acids long. V lost 2 bases to trimming and J lost 0 bases, with 11 bases between them. Per the germline V gene, CDR1 is MNHNS and CDR2 is SASEGT. The CDR3 loop is CASSELISSSGNTIYF. In DNA form, the CDR3 reads TGTGCCAGCAGTGAATTGATATCCAGCTCTGGAAACACCATATATTTT.

In this sample, this clone turned up once. This chain uses TRBV28 with TRBJ2-7; 8 positions agree with TRBD2. The CDR3 covers 14 residues. J gave up 0 bases and V 6 bases, and 4 bases lay outside the gene matches. Germline loops: CDR1 MDHEN, CDR2 SYDVKM. The CDR3 DNA reads TGTGCCAGCAGAGTAGCGGGGCCCTCCTACGAGCAGTACTTC. It yields the protein CASRVAGPSYEQYF.

The chain has TRBV4-3 and TRBJ1-1, with 9 bases fitting TRBD1. Germline assignment: CDR1 LGHNA and CDR2 YSLEER. The V gene end was trimmed by 6 bases and the J gene end by 3 bases; junction bases not matched to a gene: 11. CDR3 length: 16 amino acids. The CDR3 DNA sequence: TGCGCCAGCAGGGGAGTCACCGGGACAGGGTACACTGAAGCTTTCTTT. It translates to CASRGVTGTGYTEAFF.

This clone was picked up a small number of times. The V gene is TRBV5-4, the J gene TRBJ2-5, with 8 bases that match TRBD1. CDR3 length equals 16 residues. Losses at the gene ends were 0 bases for V and 3 bases for J; bases not matched to a gene: 7. The germline CDR1 and CDR2 sequences are SGHNT and YYREEE (reference sequence). CDR3 nucleotides: TGTGCCAGCAGCTTGGACCTAAGGACAGGGAAAGAGACCCAGTACTTC. Residues: CASSLDLRTGKETQYF. Filled out from reference TRBV5-4 and TRBJ2-5, the complete variable domain reads ETGVTQSPTHLIKTRGQQVTLRCSSQSGHNTVSWYQQALGQGPQFIFQYYREEENGRGNFPPRFSGLQFPNYSSELNVNALELDDSALYLCASSLDLRTGKETQYFGPGTRLLVL.

This chain connects TRBV4-1 to TRBJ1-2, with unresolved D. CDR3 length equals 14 residues. Germline V lookup: CDR1 MGHRA, CDR2 YSYEKL. V was clipped by 0 bases and J by 3 bases, with 8 bases between them. The CDR3 loop reads CASSQDNRDYGYTF. Here the CDR3 DNA reads TGCGCCAGCAGCCAAGATAACCGAGACTATGGCTACACCTTC.

The chain is built from TRBV7-2 and TRBJ1-1; D possibly corresponds to TRBD1 (5 bases). V was clipped by 5 bases and J by 6 bases, with 16 bases between them. There are 14 residues in the CDR3. The V gene's germline CDR1 is SGHTA and CDR2 FQGNSA. CDR3 sequence (DNA): TGTGCCAGCAGCGGGTCGGGGGTAGGGTCTGAAGCTTTCTTT. It is translated as CASSGSGVGSEAFF. The entire variable domain, with the rest obtained from reference TRBV7-2 and TRBJ1-1, is as follows: GAGVSQSPSNKVTEKGKDVELRCDPISGHTALYWYRQSLGQGLEFLIYFQGNSAPDKSGLPSDRFSAERTGGSVSTLTIQRTQQEDSAVYLCASSGSGVGSEAFFGQGTRLTVV.

The chain employs TRBV5-1 and TRBJ1-2, with a weak D call TRBD1 (6 bases). V was pared by 3 bases and J by 0 bases, with 6 bases between. Germline CDR1 is SGHRS and CDR2 is YFSETQ. The length of the CDR3 is 13 residues. In DNA, the CDR3 is TGCGCCAGCAGCTGGACAGCTAACTATGGCTACACCTTC. Protein sequence: CASSWTANYGYTF.

The chain has TRBV5-1 and TRBJ2-5; D perhaps matches TRBD2 (5 bases). CDR1 and CDR2 (germline): SGHRS, YFSETQ. Trimming cost V 4 bases and J 4 bases, with 17 bases left between them. CDR3 length: 15 amino acids. The CDR3 region has the DNA TGCGCCAGCAGCCTTGAAGCGGCGGTAGGAGAGACCCAGTACTTC. It yields the protein CASSLEAAVGETQYF.

The chain is built from TRBV6-4 and TRBJ2-3, with 13 bases identical to TRBD2. The CDR3 runs 16 residues. V gave up 6 bases and J gave up 5 bases; unmatched junction bases: 8. Germline V gives CDR1 MRHNA, CDR2 SNTAGT. CDR3 coding DNA: TGTGCCAGCAGCCGGACTAGCGGGGGCCGAGGAGATACGCAGTATTTT. Its translation is CASSRTSGGRGDTQYF.

The chain has TRBV29-1 and TRBJ2-3; 7 nucleotides match TRBD2. Germline-derived CDR1 and CDR2 are SQVTM and ANQGSEA. Trimming removed 0 bases from V and 2 bases from J; junction bases left unmatched: 8. This CDR3 region has 16 residues. The CDR3 is CSVEDRKRGPTDTQYF. CDR3 sequence (DNA): TGCAGCGTTGAAGATCGGAAGCGGGGACCCACAGATACGCAGTATTTT.

This chain joins TRBV4-1 and TRBJ2-7; D perhaps matches TRBD1 (6 bases). In germline, CDR1 is MGHRA, CDR2 YSYEKL. This CDR3 spans 14 amino acids. The V and J ends lost 4 bases and 1 base respectively, with 11 bases between them. DNA for the CDR3: TGCGCCAGCAGCCCCCCAAGGGGGTCCTACGAGCAGTACTTC. It specifies CASSPPRGSYEQYF.

This clone appeared a few times. The V call is TRBV5-1, the J call TRBJ2-7; perhaps TRBD1 as D (6 bases). There are 13 residues in the CDR3. V dropped 4 bases and J dropped 3 bases, with 11 bases sitting between them. Looked up from germline, CDR1 is SGHRS and CDR2 is YFSETQ. This CDR3 reads CASSGGAGYEQYF. CDR3 nucleotides: TGCGCCAGCAGCGGGGGCGCGGGCTACGAGCAGTACTTC.

This chain connects TRBV29-1 to TRBJ2-5, with a weak D call TRBD1 (6 bases). Near its end, the DNA agrees better with TRBJ2-7, so the J call may be wrong. The germline CDR1 and CDR2 sequences are SQVTM and ANQGSEA. This CDR3 comprises 12 residues. CDR3 bases: TGCAGCGTTCGGGACACGCCCTACGAGCAGTACTTC. Translation gives CSVRDTPYEQYF.

V is TRBV4-3 and J is TRBJ2-2; 7 nucleotides match TRBD2. This CDR3 has 17 amino acids. Germline CDR1 LGHNA, CDR2 YSLEER. V dropped 4 bases and J dropped 2; count of bases not matched to a gene: 10. The DNA for the CDR3 is TGCGCCAGCAGCCGGCGTTCGGGGACTATAAACACCGGGGAGCTGTTTTTT. It encodes CASSRRSGTINTGELFF.

The chain links TRBV25-1 to TRBJ2-7; 7 bases are a match to TRBD1. From germline, CDR1 is MGHDK and CDR2 SYGVNS. This CDR3 is built from 15 residues. The V and J ends lost 3 bases and 5 bases, in that order; junction bases with no gene match: 10. Here the CDR3 reads CASSDFRGYQDEQYF. CDR3 DNA sequence: TGTGCCAGCAGTGACTTCAGGGGGTATCAGGACGAGCAGTACTTC.